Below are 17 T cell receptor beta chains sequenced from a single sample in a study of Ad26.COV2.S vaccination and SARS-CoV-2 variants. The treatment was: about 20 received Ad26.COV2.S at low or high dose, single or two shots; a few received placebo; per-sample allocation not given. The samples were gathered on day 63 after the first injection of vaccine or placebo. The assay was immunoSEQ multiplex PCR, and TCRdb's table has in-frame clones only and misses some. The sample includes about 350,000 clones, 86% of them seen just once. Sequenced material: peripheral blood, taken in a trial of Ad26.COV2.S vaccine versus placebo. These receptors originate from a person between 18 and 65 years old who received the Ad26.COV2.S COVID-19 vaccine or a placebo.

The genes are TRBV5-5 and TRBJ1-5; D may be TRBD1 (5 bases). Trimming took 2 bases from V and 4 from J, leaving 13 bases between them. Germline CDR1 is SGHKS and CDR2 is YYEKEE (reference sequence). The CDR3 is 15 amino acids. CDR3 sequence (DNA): TGTGCCAGCAGCTTCAAAACAGGCGATAATCAGCCCCAGCATTTT. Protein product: CASSFKTGDNQPQHF.

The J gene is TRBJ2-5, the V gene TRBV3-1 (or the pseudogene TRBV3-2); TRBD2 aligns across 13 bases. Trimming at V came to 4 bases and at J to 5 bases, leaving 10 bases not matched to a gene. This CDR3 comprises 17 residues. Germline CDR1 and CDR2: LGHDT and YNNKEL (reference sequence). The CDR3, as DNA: TGTGCCAGCAGCCCACGGACTAGCGGGAGATCGTACGAGACCCAGTACTTC. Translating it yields CASSPRTSGRSYETQYF.

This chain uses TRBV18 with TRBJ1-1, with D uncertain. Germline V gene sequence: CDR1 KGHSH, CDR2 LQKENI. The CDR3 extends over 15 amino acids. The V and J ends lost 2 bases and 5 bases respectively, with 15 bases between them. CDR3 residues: CASSPEAGGRTEAFF. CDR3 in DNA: TGTGCCAGCTCACCAGAGGCGGGCGGGAGGACTGAAGCTTTCTTT.

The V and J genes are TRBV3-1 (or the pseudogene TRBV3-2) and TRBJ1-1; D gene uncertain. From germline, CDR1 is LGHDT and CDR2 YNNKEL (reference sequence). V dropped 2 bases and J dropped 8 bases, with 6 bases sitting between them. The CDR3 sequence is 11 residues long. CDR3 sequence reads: CASSQYSEAFF. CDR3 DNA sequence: TGTGCCAGCAGCCAATACAGCGAAGCTTTCTTT.

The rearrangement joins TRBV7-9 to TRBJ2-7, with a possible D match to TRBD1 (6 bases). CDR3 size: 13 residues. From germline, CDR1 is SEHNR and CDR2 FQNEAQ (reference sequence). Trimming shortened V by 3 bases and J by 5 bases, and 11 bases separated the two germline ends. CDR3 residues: CASSFSGVDEQYF. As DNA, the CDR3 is TGTGCCAGCAGCTTCTCAGGGGTGGACGAGCAGTACTTC.

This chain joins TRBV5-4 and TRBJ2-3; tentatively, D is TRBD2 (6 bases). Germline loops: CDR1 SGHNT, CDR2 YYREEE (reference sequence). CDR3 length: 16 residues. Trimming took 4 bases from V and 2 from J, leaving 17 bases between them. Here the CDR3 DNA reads TGTGCCAGCAGCGTGGGGCCCGGGGGTCTCACAGATACGCAGTATTTT. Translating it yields CASSVGPGGLTDTQYF.

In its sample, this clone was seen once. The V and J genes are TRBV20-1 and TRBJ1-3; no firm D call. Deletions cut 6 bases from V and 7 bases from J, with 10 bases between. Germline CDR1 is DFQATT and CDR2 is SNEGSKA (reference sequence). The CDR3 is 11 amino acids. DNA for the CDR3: TGCAGTGCCCCTATGTTCAACACCATATATTTT. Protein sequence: CSAPMFNTIYF.

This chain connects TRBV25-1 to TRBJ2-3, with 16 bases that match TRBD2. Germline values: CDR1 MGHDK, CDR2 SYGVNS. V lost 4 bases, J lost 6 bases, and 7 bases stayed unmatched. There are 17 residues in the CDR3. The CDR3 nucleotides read TGTGCCAGCAGTGCGGGACTAGCGGGGGGGAGCCATGATACGCAGTATTTT. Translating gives CASSAGLAGGSHDTQYF.

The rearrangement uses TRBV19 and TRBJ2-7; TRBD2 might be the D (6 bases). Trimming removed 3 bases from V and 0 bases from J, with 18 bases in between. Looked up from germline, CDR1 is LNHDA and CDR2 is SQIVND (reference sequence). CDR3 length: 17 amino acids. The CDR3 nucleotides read TGTGCCAGTAGTATTAGGGGCGGGGCGAGGACCTCCTACGAGCAGTACTTC. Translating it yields CASSIRGGARTSYEQYF.

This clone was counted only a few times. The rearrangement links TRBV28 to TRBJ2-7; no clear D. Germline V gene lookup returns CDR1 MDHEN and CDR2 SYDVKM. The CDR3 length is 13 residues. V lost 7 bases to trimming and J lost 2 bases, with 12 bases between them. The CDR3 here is CASTVRLTYEQYF. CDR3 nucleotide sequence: TGTGCCAGCACGGTCAGGCTGACCTACGAGCAGTACTTC.

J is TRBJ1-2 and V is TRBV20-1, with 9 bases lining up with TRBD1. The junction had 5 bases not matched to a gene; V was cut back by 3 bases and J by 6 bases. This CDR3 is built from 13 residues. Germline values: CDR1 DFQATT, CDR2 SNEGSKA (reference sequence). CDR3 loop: CSASPGQGDGYTF. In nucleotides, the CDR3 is TGCAGTGCTAGTCCGGGACAGGGCGATGGCTACACCTTC.

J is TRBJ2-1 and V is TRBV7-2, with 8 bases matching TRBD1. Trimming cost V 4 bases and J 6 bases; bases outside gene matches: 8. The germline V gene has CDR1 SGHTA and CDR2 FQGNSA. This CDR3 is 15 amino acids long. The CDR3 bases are TGTGCCAGCAGCTCTCGGACAGGGCCCGGCAATGAGCAGTTCTTC. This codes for CASSSRTGPGNEQFF.

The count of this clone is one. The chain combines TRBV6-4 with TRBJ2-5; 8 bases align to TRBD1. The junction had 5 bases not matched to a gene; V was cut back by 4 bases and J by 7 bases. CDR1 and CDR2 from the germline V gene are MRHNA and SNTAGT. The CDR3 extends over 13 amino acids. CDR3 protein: CASSATQGATQYF. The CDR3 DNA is TGTGCCAGCAGTGCCACCCAGGGGGCGACCCAGTACTTC.

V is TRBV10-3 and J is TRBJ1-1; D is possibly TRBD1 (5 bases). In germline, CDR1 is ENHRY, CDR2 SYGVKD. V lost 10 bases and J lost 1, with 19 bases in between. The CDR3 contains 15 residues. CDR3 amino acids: CATTLMGGRNTEAFF. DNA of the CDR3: TGTGCCACCACCTTGATGGGGGGTCGGAACACTGAAGCTTTCTTT.

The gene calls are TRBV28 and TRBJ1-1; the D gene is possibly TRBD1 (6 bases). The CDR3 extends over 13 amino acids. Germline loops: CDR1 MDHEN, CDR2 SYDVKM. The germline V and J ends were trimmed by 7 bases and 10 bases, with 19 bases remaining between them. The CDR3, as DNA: TGTGCCAGCACGCTGGCAGGGGCCAGGGGAGCTTTCTTT. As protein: CASTLAGARGAFF.

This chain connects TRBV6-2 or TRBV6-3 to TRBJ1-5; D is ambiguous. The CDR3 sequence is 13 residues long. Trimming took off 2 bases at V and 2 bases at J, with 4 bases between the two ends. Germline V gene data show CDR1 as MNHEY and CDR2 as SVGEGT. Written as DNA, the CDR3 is TGTGCCAGCAGTTACACAGGCAATCAGCCCCAGCATTTT. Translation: CASSYTGNQPQHF.

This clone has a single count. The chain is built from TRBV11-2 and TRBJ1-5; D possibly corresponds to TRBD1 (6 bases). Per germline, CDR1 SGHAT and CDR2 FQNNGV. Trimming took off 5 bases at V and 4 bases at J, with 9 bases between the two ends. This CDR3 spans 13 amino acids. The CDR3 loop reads CASSPDRNQPQHF. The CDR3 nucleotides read TGTGCCAGCAGCCCGGACAGAAATCAGCCCCAGCATTTT.